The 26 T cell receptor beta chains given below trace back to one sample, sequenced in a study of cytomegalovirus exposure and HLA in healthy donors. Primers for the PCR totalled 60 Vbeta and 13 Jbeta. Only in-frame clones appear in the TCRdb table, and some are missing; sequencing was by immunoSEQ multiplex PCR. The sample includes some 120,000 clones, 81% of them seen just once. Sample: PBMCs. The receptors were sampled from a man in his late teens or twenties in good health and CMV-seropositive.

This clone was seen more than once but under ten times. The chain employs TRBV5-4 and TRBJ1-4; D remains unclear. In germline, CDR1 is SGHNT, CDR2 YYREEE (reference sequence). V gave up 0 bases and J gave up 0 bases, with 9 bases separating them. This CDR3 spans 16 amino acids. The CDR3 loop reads CASSLDREATNEKLFF. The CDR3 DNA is TGTGCCAGCAGCTTGGACCGGGAGGCAACTAATGAAAAACTGTTTTTT.

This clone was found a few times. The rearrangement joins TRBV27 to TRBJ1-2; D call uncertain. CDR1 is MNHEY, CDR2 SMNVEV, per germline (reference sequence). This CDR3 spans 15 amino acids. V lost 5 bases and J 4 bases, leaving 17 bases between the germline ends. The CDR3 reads CASSRRGMDPYGYTF. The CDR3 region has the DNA TGTGCCAGCAGTCGTCGGGGAATGGATCCCTATGGCTACACCTTC.

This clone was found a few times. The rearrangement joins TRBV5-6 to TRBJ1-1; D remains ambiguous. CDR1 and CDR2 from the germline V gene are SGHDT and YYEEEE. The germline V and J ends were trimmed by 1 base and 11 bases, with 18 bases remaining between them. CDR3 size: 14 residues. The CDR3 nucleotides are TGTGCCAGCAGCTTGTTAGCTAGAAGGGAGGAGGCTTTCTTT. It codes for CASSLLARREEAFF.

This CDR3 is CASSVSKTSGRFDEQYF. The CDR3 region has the DNA TGTGCCAGCAGCGTCTCTAAGACTAGCGGGAGGTTTGACGAGCAGTACTTC. This chain joins TRBV9 and TRBJ2-7, with 13 bases identical to TRBD2. Trimming removed 2 bases from V and 5 bases from J; junction bases left unmatched: 10. Germline CDR1 and CDR2: SGDLS and YYNGEE. This CDR3 has 17 residues.

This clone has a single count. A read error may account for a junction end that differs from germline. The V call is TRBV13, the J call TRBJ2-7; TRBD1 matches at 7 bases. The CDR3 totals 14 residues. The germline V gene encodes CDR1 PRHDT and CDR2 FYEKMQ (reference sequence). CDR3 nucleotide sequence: TGTGCCAGCAGTTTAGACAGACAGGGAAACGAGCAGTACTTC. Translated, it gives CASSLDRQGNEQYF.

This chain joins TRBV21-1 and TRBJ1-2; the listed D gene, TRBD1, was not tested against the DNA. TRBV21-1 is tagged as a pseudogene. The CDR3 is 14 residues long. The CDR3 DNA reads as TGTGCCAGCAGCAAAGAAGTAGGGGATGTCGGCTACACCTTC. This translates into CASSKEVGDVGYTF.

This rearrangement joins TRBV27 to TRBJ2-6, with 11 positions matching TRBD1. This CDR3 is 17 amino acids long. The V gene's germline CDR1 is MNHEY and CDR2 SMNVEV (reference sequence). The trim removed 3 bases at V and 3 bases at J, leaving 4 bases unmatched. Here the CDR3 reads CASSFGDRGGGANVLTF. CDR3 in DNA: TGTGCCAGCAGTTTCGGGGACAGGGGGGGTGGGGCCAACGTCCTGACTTTC. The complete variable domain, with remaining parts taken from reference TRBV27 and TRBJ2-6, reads EAQVTQNPRYLITVTGKKLTVTCSQNMNHEYMSWYRQDPGLGLRQIYYSMNVEVTDKGDVPEGYKVSRKEKRNFPLILESPSPNQTSLYFCASSFGDRGGGANVLTFGAGSRLTVL.

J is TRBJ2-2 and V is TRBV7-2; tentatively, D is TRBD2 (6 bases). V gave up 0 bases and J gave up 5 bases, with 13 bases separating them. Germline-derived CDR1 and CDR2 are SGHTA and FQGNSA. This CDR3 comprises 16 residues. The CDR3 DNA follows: TGTGCCAGCAGCTTAGCCCCGCGGGGTACTACCGGGGAGCTGTTTTTT. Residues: CASSLAPRGTTGELFF.

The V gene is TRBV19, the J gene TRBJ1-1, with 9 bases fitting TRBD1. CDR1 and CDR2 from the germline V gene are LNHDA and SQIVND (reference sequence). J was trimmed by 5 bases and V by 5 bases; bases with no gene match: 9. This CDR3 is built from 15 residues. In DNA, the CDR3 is TGTGCCAGTAGTCCCGGAACAGGGGGCTGGACTGAAGCTTTCTTT. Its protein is CASSPGTGGWTEAFF.

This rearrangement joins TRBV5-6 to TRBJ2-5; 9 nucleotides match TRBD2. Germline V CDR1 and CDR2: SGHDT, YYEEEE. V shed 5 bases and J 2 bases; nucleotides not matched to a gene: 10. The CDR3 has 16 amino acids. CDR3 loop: CASSAAGLAGQETQYF. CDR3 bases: TGTGCCAGCAGTGCCGCGGGGCTAGCGGGGCAAGAGACCCAGTACTTC.

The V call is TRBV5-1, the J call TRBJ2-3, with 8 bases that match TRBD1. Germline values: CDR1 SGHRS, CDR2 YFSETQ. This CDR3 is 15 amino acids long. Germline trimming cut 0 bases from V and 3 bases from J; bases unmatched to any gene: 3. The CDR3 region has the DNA TGCGCCAGCAGCTTGGGGAACAGGGGGACAGATACGCAGTATTTT. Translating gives CASSLGNRGTDTQYF.

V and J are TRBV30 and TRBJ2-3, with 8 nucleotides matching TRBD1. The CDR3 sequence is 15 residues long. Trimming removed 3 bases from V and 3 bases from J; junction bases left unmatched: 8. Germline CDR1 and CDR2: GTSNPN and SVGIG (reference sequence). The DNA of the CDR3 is TGTGCCTGGAGCCGGACAGGGCTAGGAACAGATACGCAGTATTTT. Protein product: CAWSRTGLGTDTQYF.

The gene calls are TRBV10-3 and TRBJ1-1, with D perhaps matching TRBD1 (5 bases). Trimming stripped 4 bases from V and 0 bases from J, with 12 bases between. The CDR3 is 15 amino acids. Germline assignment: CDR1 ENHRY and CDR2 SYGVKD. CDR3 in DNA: TGTGCCATCAGTGCCCCGGGGGGGATGAACACTGAAGCTTTCTTT. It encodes CAISAPGGMNTEAFF.

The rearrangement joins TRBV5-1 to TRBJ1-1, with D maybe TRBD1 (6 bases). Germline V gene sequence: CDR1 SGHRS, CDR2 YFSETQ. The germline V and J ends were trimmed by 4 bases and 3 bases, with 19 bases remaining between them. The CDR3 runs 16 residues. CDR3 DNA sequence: TGCGCCAGCAGCGCCCGGGGGGGGGCGGAATACACTGAAGCTTTCTTT. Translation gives CASSARGGAEYTEAFF.

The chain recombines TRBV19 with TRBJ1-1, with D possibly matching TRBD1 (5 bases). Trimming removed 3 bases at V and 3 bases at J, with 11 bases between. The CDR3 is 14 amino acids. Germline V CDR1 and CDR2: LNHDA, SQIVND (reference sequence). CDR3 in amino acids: CASSIGGSHTEAFF. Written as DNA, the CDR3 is TGTGCCAGTAGTATCGGGGGATCCCACACTGAAGCTTTCTTT. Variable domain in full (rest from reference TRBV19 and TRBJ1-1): DGGITQSPKYLFRKEGQNVTLSCEQNLNHDAMYWYRQDPGQGLRLIYYSQIVNDFQKGDIAEGYSVSREKKESFPLTVTSAQKNPTAFYLCASSIGGSHTEAFFGQGTRLTVV.

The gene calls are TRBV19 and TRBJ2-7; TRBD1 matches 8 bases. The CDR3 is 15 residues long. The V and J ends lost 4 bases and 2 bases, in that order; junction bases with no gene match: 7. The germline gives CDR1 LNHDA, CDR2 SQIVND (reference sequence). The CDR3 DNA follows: TGTGCCAGTAGTACCTACTGGACAGGGCCCTACGAGCAGTACTTC. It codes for CASSTYWTGPYEQYF.

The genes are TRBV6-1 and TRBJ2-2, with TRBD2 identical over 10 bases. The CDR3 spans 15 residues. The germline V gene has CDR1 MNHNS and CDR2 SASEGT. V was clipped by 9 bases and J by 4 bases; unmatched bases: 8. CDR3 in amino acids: CASASGGAGTGELFF. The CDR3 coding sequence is TGTGCCAGTGCAAGCGGGGGGGCGGGCACCGGGGAGCTGTTTTTT.

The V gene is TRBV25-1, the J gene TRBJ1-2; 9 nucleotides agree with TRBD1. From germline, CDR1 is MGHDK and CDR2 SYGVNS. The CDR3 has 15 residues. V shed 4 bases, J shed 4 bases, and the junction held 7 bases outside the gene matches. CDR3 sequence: CASSGTGTGIYGYTF. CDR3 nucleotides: TGTGCCAGCAGTGGAACCGGGACAGGGATCTATGGCTACACCTTC.

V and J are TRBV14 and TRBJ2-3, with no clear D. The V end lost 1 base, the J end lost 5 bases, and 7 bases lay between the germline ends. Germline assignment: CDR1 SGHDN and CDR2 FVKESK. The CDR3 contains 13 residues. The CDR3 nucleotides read TGTGCCAGCAGCCAAGCGCTCAGAGATACGCAGTATTTT. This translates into CASSQALRDTQYF.

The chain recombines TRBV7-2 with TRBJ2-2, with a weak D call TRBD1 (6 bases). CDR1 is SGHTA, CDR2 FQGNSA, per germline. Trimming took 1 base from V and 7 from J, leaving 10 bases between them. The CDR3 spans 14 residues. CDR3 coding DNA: TGTGCCAGCAGCTTAGGGGGGCAGATCGGGGAGCTGTTTTTT. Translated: CASSLGGQIGELFF.

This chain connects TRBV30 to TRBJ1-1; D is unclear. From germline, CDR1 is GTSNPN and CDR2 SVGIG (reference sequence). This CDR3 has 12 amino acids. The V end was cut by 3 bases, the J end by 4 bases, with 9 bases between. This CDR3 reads CAWRRGGTEAFF. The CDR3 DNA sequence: TGTGCCTGGAGGCGGGGTGGCACTGAAGCTTTCTTT.

The CDR3 spells CASLPPLRVSGYTF. In DNA form, the CDR3 reads TGTGCCAGCCTTCCTCCCCTCAGGGTGAGCGGCTACACCTTC. V gene TRBV19 combines with J gene TRBJ1-2; TRBD1 might be the D (5 bases). This CDR3 has 14 residues. The germline V gene encodes CDR1 LNHDA and CDR2 SQIVND (reference sequence). V was cut by 9 bases and J by 8 bases, with 22 bases left in between.

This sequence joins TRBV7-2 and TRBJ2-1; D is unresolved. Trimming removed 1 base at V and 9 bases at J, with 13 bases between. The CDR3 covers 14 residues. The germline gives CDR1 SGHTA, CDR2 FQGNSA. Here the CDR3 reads CASSLERYSSEQFF. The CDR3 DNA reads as TGTGCCAGCAGCTTAGAGAGGTATAGTAGTGAGCAGTTCTTC.

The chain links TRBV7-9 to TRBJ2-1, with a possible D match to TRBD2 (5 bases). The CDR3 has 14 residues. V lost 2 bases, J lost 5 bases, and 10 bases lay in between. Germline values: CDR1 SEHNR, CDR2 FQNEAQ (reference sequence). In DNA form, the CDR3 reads TGTGCCAGCAGCTTATTATCCGGGGACAATGAGCAGTTCTTC. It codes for CASSLLSGDNEQFF.

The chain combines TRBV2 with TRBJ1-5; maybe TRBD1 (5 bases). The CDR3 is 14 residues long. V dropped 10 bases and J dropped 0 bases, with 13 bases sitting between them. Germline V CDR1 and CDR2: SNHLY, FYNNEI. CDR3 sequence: CATSGGDSNQPQHF. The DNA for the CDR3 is TGTGCCACCTCGGGGGGGGATAGCAATCAGCCCCAGCATTTT.

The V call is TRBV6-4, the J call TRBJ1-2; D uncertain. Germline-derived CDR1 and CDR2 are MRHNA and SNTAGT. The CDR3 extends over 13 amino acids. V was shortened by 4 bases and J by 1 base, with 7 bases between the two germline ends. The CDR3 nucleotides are TGTGCCAGCAGTGCCGAGGGTAACTATGGCTACACCTTC. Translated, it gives CASSAEGNYGYTF.